Presented here are 20 T cell receptor beta chains from one specimen sequenced in a study of CD4 and CD8 cells across lung adenocarcinoma regions. TCRdb redid the calling of the PCR reads with MiXCR, one entry per CDR3 protein. The repertoire holds 23,000 or so distinct CDR3 sequences, with around 56% as singletons. Sequenced input: CD8+ T cells from the center of a lung tumor. The source is a male donor with lung adenocarcinoma. The CD4 and CD8 labels of this study may be unreliable.

The CDR3 DNA reads as TGTGCCAGCAGTGAAGAGTCCCCCCCCCCTGGCTACGAGCAGTACTTC. Amino acid sequence: CASSEESPPPGYEQYF. The chain employs TRBV6-1 and TRBJ2-7; D is uncertain. CDR1 is MNHNS, CDR2 SASEGT, per germline. The CDR3 totals 16 residues. The V end was cut by 1 base, the J end by 3 bases, with 16 bases between.

As regards this clonotype: One junction end does not reproduce the germline sequence, and a read error may be involved. This sequence joins TRBV6-1 and TRBJ2-3; D is perhaps TRBD2 (6 bases). The CDR3 is 16 amino acids. Germline V CDR1 and CDR2: MNHNS, SASEGT. The CDR3 bases are TGTGCCAGCAGGGGGCCCGGGAGCGGTGTCCGGGAGACGCAGTATTTC. This sequence encodes CASRGPGSGVRETQYF.

This chain connects TRBV6-5 to TRBJ2-1; the D gene is possibly TRBD2 (6 bases). The CDR3 extends over 14 amino acids. The germline gives CDR1 MNHEY, CDR2 SVGAGI. The V gene lost 3 bases and the J gene lost 10 bases, with 16 bases spanning the gap. The CDR3: CASSYKVAGWEQFF. CDR3 nucleotides: TGTGCCAGCAGTTATAAGGTTGCGGGATGGGAGCAGTTCTTC.

This clonotype qualifies as medium-sized. V and J are TRBV27 and TRBJ1-4; D possibly corresponds to TRBD1 (6 bases). Germline lookup yields CDR1 MNHEY and CDR2 SMNVEV (reference sequence). The CDR3 sequence is 13 residues long. Trimming took 5 bases from V and 10 from J, leaving 14 bases between them. CDR3 loop: CASSIQGGGKLFF. In DNA form, the CDR3 reads TGTGCCAGCAGTATACAGGGTGGGGGAAAACTGTTTTTT.

The chain links TRBV4-1 to TRBJ2-5; D possibly matches TRBD1 or TRBD2 (5 bases each). V was pared by 0 bases and J by 11 bases, with 16 bases between. The CDR3 runs 14 residues. Germline V CDR1 and CDR2: MGHRA, YSYEKL. CDR3 DNA sequence: TGCGCCAGCAGCCAAGATCAAGGGGTCGGGGAGCAGTACTTC. Translating gives CASSQDQGVGEQYF.

A note on this clonotype: Mismatch with germline at one junction end may stem from a read error. This chain joins TRBV6-1 and TRBJ2-4; D possibly corresponds to TRBD2 (5 bases). Germline CDR1 reads MNHNS; CDR2 reads SASEGT. The CDR3 runs to 12 residues. The chain's CDR3 is CASLGAKNTQYF. In DNA form, the CDR3 reads TGTGCGAGCCTGGGAGCCAAAAACACGCAGTATTTC.

This clonotype was detected only once. This chain joins TRBV6-5 and TRBJ2-4; D gene ambiguous. The V gene lost 2 bases and the J gene lost 1 base, with 15 bases spanning the gap. In germline, CDR1 is MNHEY, CDR2 SVGAGI. This CDR3 comprises 17 residues. The CDR3 DNA reads as TGTGCCAGCAGTTACGGGCAGCGAACAGCGGCCAAAAACATTCAGTACTTC. Translating it yields CASSYGQRTAAKNIQYF.

This chain joins TRBV10-1 and TRBJ2-4; D is possibly TRBD1 (6 bases). The CDR3 has 17 amino acids. Trimming pared 8 bases from V and 1 base from J, leaving 21 bases between. Looked up from germline, CDR1 is WNHNN and CDR2 is SYGVQD (reference sequence). CDR3 protein: CASSTDSLGLAKNIQYF. DNA of the CDR3: TGCGCCAGCTCTACGGACAGCCTAGGCCTTGCCAAAAACATTCAGTACTTC.

A word on this clonotype: The germline gene is not matched at one end of the junction; a read error may be the cause. The chain links TRBV12-3 or TRBV12-4 to TRBJ2-4; a weak D match, TRBD2 (5 bases). This CDR3 has 13 residues. This CDR3 reads CVTGLWAKNIQYF. Here the CDR3 DNA reads TGCGTCACCGGACTGTGGGCCAAAAATATTCAGTACTTC.

This clonotype was observed a few times. CDR3 in amino acids: CASSADRDPSYNEQFF. The CDR3, as DNA: TGTGCCAGCAGCGCAGACAGGGATCCCTCCTACAATGAGCAGTTCTTC. This rearrangement joins TRBV7-2 to TRBJ2-1; 7 bases align to TRBD1. Per the germline V gene, CDR1 is SGHTA and CDR2 is FQGNSA. V lost 5 bases to trimming and J lost 0 bases; unmatched junction nucleotides: 7. This CDR3 spans 16 amino acids.

Comment on this clonotype: The conserved final phenylalanine or tryptophan is absent from the CDR3, which likely points to a read error. This chain uses TRBV6-5 with TRBJ2-1; 7 bases align to TRBD1. With V trimmed by 2 bases and J by 13 bases, 2 bases remained unmatched. CDR3 length: 11 amino acids. Germline V gene data show CDR1 as MNHEY and CDR2 as SVGAGI. CDR3 protein: CASSYQGVQFL. In DNA form, the CDR3 reads TGTGCCAGCAGTTACCAGGGGGTCCAGTTCCTC.

This chain connects TRBV5-1 to TRBJ2-3; the D is unclear. The ends were cut back, 2 bases at V and 2 bases at J, with 6 bases in the middle. From germline, CDR1 is SGHRS and CDR2 YFSETQ. The CDR3 runs to 13 residues. This CDR3 reads CASSLIFTDTQYF. CDR3 nucleotides: TGCGCCAGCAGCTTAATCTTCACAGATACGCAGTATTTT.

Note on this clonotype: Germline and junction disagree at one end, which may indicate a read error. This chain links TRBV10-1 with TRBJ2-3; D gene unclear. CDR1 and CDR2 from the germline V gene are WNHNN and SYGVQD (reference sequence). CDR3 size: 14 residues. The CDR3 loop is CASSGRPHTDTQYF. The CDR3 DNA follows: TGCGCCAGCAGTGGGCGACCACACACAGATACGCAGTACTTT.

This clonotype was found many times. The V and J genes are TRBV5-4 and TRBJ1-2; possibly TRBD1 for D (6 bases). CDR1 and CDR2 (germline): SGHNT, YYREEE (reference sequence). The CDR3 loop spans 15 amino acids. Between the trimmed V and J ends, which lost 4 bases and 7 bases, there was a span of 20 bases. This CDR3 reads CASSPPAGALGGYTF. The CDR3 bases are TGTGCCAGCAGCCCCCCCGCAGGGGCCCTCGGTGGCTACACCTTC.

This chain connects TRBV27 to TRBJ2-2; possibly TRBD1 or TRBD2 for D (5 bases each). The V and J ends lost 4 bases and 4 bases respectively, with 13 bases between them. In germline, CDR1 is MNHEY, CDR2 SMNVEV (reference sequence). The CDR3 runs to 15 residues. The CDR3 loop reads CASSWALGGTGELFF. CDR3 nucleotide sequence: TGTGCCAGCAGTTGGGCCCTTGGGGGCACCGGGGAGCTGTTTTTT.

This clonotype has at least ten counts. V gene TRBV6-1 combines with J gene TRBJ2-1; 8 bases map to TRBD1. There are 16 residues in the CDR3. V was clipped by 7 bases and J by 6 bases; unmatched bases: 14. Germline CDR1 and CDR2: MNHNS and SASEGT. The CDR3 DNA reads as TGTGCCAGCACCCGGACAGGGACCCCTTCTTCCAATGAGCAGTTCTTC. Its translation is CASTRTGTPSSNEQFF.

The DNA for the CDR3 is TGTGCCAGCAGCCCAACTAGCGGGAGGGCCCCCGAGCAGTACTTC. This translates into CASSPTSGRAPEQYF. The chain couples TRBV7-2 to TRBJ2-1, with TRBD2 matching over 13 bases. The J call is in doubt because the DNA end fits TRBJ2-7 better. Germline CDR1 and CDR2: SGHTA and FQGNSA. CDR3 length: 15 amino acids.

By frequency in the sample, this clonotype is large. The V call is TRBV6-1, the J call TRBJ2-1; D not certain. CDR1 and CDR2 from the germline V gene are MNHNS and SASEGT. This CDR3 is built from 14 residues. Trimming took 1 base from V and 6 from J, leaving 10 bases between them. DNA of the CDR3: TGTGCCAGCAGTGAAGTACGCCCGCCCAATGAGCAGTTCTTC. It is translated as CASSEVRPPNEQFF.

On this clonotype itself: At one boundary the junction diverges from the germline segment, which might be a read error. This chain uses TRBV10-2 with TRBJ2-3, with TRBD2 matching 8 bases. CDR1 and CDR2 from the germline V gene are WSHSY and SAAADI. The CDR3 contains 15 residues. The chain's CDR3 is CASGRGGGVKDTQYF. CDR3 nucleotide sequence: TGCGCCAGCGGTCGGGGGGGCGGGGTCAAAGATACGCAGTATTTC.

On this clonotype itself: The junction does not match germline at one end; this may be a read error. The chain joins TRBV24-1 to TRBJ2-3; the D gene is possibly TRBD1 (6 bases). Germline-derived CDR1 and CDR2 are KGHDR and SFDVKD. The CDR3 contains 15 residues. DNA of the CDR3: TGTGCCACCAGTACAGGGTTCGGTGACCAAGATACGCAGTATTTC. Residues: CATSTGFGDQDTQYF.